This TCR beta chain came from a study of cytomegalovirus exposure and HLA in healthy donors. Study information: There were just under 400 genotyped donors. Of these, 75% to 85% fell in the genetic ancestry cluster associated with self-reported Caucasian donors. Overall study findings and caveats: Earlier analysis looked at TCR beta V segments, and most were productive about 87% or about 30% of the time. Analyzed later, most CMV-associated TCR beta chains appeared HLA-restricted.

This clone showed up just a few times. As yet, its antigen is unknown. Unmatched junction bases numbered 3, after V lost 1 base and J lost 4 bases. Germline V CDR1 and CDR2: SGHAT, FQNNGV. The CDR3 contains 15 residues. PCR involved 60 Vbeta and 13 Jbeta primers. The protocol was immunoSEQ multiplex PCR, while the TCRdb copy is restricted to in-frame clones and leaves out a portion. The table includes roughly 150,000 clones, approximately 80% detected once. This chain connects TRBV11-2 to TRBJ2-2, with 7 bases that match TRBD1. The receptor's source is a woman aged 35 to 49 in good health and CMV-seronegative. The sample consisted of PBMCs. The CDR3 loop is CASSLGGTVTGELFF. CDR3 nucleotides: TGTGCCAGCAGCTTAGGAGGGACAGTCACCGGGGAGCTGTTTTTT.